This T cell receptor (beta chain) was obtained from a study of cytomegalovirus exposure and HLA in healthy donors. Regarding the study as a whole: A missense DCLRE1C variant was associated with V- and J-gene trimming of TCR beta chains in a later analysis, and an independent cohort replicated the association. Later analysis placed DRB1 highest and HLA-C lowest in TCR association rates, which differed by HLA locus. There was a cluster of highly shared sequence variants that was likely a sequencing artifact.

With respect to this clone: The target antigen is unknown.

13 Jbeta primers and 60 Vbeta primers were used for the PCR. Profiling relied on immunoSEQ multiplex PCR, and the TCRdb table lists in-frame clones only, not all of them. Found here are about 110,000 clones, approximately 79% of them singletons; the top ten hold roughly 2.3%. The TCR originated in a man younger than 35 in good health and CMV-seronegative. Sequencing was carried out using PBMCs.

The CDR3: CASSLHQGNQPQHF. CDR3 bases: TGTGCCAGCAGCTTACATCAGGGCAATCAGCCCCAGCATTTT. The gene calls are TRBV7-2 and TRBJ1-5; D gene unclear. Germline CDR1 reads SGHTA; CDR2 reads FQGNSA. The V end was cut by 2 bases, the J end by 2 bases, with 7 bases between. This CDR3 is built from 14 residues.